These 32 T cell receptor beta chains originate from one sample sequenced in a study of CXCR3-negative and CXCR3-positive naive CD8 T cells. Study-level results: Naive cells positive for CXCR3 carried more hydrophobic TRB CDR3s than CXCR3-negative ones.

It was by 5' RACE with UMI labels that the TRB cDNA libraries were prepared. Reprocessing the 5' RACE reads, TCRdb reports a single entry for every CDR3 protein and omits DNA. The specimen's table records 5,800 or so distinct CDR3 sequences. For these TCRs, the target antigens are not known. Sequencing was done on a sample of naive CXCR3+ CD8+ T cells from blood. Specified subset: CD45RO-CCR7+CD27+CD95- naive CD8+ T cells expressing CXCR3 (TNR3+). These receptors were obtained from a human donor in good health. Some clones in this sample may be carry-over from other donors' samples.

The chain links TRBV7-9 to TRBJ2-2; the D call of TRBD1 rests on TCRdb alone, since no DNA is present to check it. Germline values: CDR1 SEHNR, CDR2 FQNEAQ (reference sequence). CDR3 length equals 15 residues. Here the CDR3 reads CASSSSTGSDGELFF. Full variable domain (remainder filled in from reference TRBV7-9 and TRBJ2-2): DTGVSQNPRHKITKRGQNVTFRCDPISEHNRLYWYRQTLGQGPEFLTYFQNEAQLEKSRLLSDRFSAERPKGSFSTLEIQRTEQGDSAMYLCASSSSTGSDGELFFGEGSRLTVL.

J is TRBJ2-3 and V is TRBV29-1. Germline V gene data show CDR1 as SQVTM and CDR2 as ANQGSEA. CDR3 length: 14 amino acids. CDR3 loop: CSVGPTVGTDTQYF.

By frequency, this clonotype is medium-sized. This chain uses TRBV21-1 with TRBJ2-4; the D gene TCRdb calls, TRBD1, cannot be checked with no DNA. TRBV21-1 represents a pseudogene. The CDR3 sequence is 18 residues long. The chain's CDR3 is CASSKMYRGGAAKNIQYF.

This rearrangement joins TRBV12-3 or TRBV12-4 to TRBJ2-1; TCRdb calls TRBD1, which cannot be checked without DNA. This CDR3 region has 14 residues. The CDR3 reads CASRGDIPYNEQFF.

The genes are TRBV6-6 and TRBJ1-1. The CDR3 has 13 residues. The germline gives CDR1 MNHNY, CDR2 SVGAGI (reference sequence). The chain's CDR3 is CASRGTSNTEAFF.

The chain recombines TRBV29-1 with TRBJ2-6. This CDR3 has 13 residues. Germline-derived CDR1 and CDR2 are SQVTM and ANQGSEA. CDR3 protein: CSADLSGANVLTF.

This rearrangement joins TRBV6-6 to TRBJ1-2; the TCRdb D gene call, TRBD1, has no DNA to confirm it. Per the germline V gene, CDR1 is MNHNY and CDR2 is SVGAGI (reference sequence). The CDR3 loop spans 15 amino acids. The CDR3: CASSPWPRNNYGYTF.

This clonotype is labeled medium-sized based on frequency. The chain recombines TRBV25-1 with TRBJ1-6; TCRdb's D call of TRBD1 is untestable without DNA. Germline CDR1 MGHDK, CDR2 SYGVNS. This CDR3 has 16 amino acids. CDR3: CASSEFETGANSPLHF.

This chain links TRBV5-1 with TRBJ2-7. Germline lookup yields CDR1 SGHRS and CDR2 YFSETQ. This CDR3 is built from 12 residues. CDR3 sequence: CASSQDNYEQYF.

The J gene is TRBJ1-2, the V gene TRBV4-2. Germline CDR1 and CDR2: LGHNA and YNFKEQ. The CDR3 runs to 15 residues. CDR3 sequence: CASQATGTSTYGYTF.

The chain carries TRBV29-1 and TRBJ2-7; as DNA is missing, the TRBD2 call by TCRdb cannot be tested. The germline CDR1 and CDR2 sequences are SQVTM and ANQGSEA. The CDR3 has 12 residues. The CDR3 spells CSVWTETYEQYF.

V is TRBV15 and J is TRBJ2-1. Germline V lookup: CDR1 LNHNV, CDR2 YYDKDF (reference sequence). This CDR3 comprises 13 residues. The CDR3 loop is CATSRDRSCEQFF.

V usage is TRBV20-1 and J usage is TRBJ1-1. The CDR3 length is 17 residues. Germline CDR1 is DFQATT and CDR2 is SNEGSKA (reference sequence). CDR3 residues: CSARDRRGGGFGTEAFF.

Its frequency marks this clonotype as medium-sized (0.01 to 0.1%). The gene calls are TRBV7-8 and TRBJ2-3. The CDR3 is made up of 16 amino acids. In germline, CDR1 is SGHVS, CDR2 FQNEAQ. The CDR3 sequence: CASSLARRTLTDTQYF.

This sequence joins TRBV29-1 and TRBJ2-7. The CDR3 length is 13 residues. The germline CDR1 and CDR2 sequences are SQVTM and ANQGSEA. The CDR3 sequence is CSVEGQSPYEQYF.

CDR3 sequence reads: CASSQRLAGMSDTQYF. This sequence joins TRBV7-9 and TRBJ2-3; with no DNA, the TCRdb D assignment of TRBD2 cannot be verified. Germline V CDR1 and CDR2: SEHNR, FQNEAQ (reference sequence). The CDR3 runs 16 residues.

The chain joins TRBV13 to TRBJ2-1. This CDR3 contains 16 residues. Germline CDR1 and CDR2: PRHDT and FYEKMQ (reference sequence). CDR3 sequence: CASSLGRDSGTSEQFF.

The chain couples TRBV6-5 to TRBJ2-7; TCRdb's D call of TRBD2 is untestable without DNA. CDR1 MNHEY and CDR2 SVGAGI come from the germline V gene. The CDR3 is made up of 15 amino acids. CDR3 amino acids: CASSYSSSPTYEQYF.

This clonotype registers medium-sized by frequency. Here the CDR3 reads CSARTGTYNEQFF. The J gene is TRBJ2-1, the V gene TRBV20-1; absent DNA, TCRdb's TRBD1 call cannot be checked. From germline, CDR1 is DFQATT and CDR2 SNEGSKA (reference sequence). This CDR3 is 13 amino acids long.

CDR3 in amino acids: CSVDWTGRNTEAFF. This chain joins TRBV29-1 and TRBJ1-1; TCRdb designates TRBD1, a call that cannot be tested without DNA. Germline V gene data show CDR1 as SQVTM and CDR2 as ANQGSEA. The CDR3 spans 14 residues.

This clonotype counts as medium-sized by frequency. The CDR3 here is CASSRIWGEETQYF. The V call is TRBV25-1, the J call TRBJ2-5; TCRdb calls TRBD1, which cannot be checked without DNA. Per germline, CDR1 MGHDK and CDR2 SYGVNS. This CDR3 comprises 14 residues.

This clonotype counts as medium-sized by frequency. This chain joins TRBV29-1 and TRBJ2-1; TCRdb proposes TRBD2, but this gene call is untestable without DNA. Per germline, CDR1 SQVTM and CDR2 ANQGSEA. The CDR3 has 14 amino acids. The CDR3 protein is CSFTDPGGRNEQFF.

The chain couples TRBV27 to TRBJ2-7; TCRdb designates TRBD1, a call that cannot be tested without DNA. CDR3 size: 14 residues. CDR1 is MNHEY and CDR2 is SMNVEV in the germline V gene (reference sequence). This CDR3 is CASSPFGGRHEQYF.

This clonotype is identified as medium-sized from frequency. The chain is built from TRBV10-3 and TRBJ2-7; absent DNA, TCRdb's TRBD1 call cannot be checked. This CDR3 is built from 14 residues. CDR1 is ENHRY and CDR2 is SYGVKD in the germline V gene. This CDR3 is CAISDPGVVLEQYF.

According to its frequency, this clonotype is medium-sized. This sequence joins TRBV5-1 and TRBJ1-2; the TCRdb call, TRBD1, lacks DNA for checking. CDR1 is SGHRS and CDR2 is YFSETQ in the germline V gene. This CDR3 spans 14 amino acids. The CDR3 loop is CASSLFDRGDGYTF. The full variable domain, with the rest looked up from reference TRBV5-1 and TRBJ1-2, is KAGVTQTPRYLIKTRGQQVTLSCSPISGHRSVSWYQQTPGQGLQFLFEYFSETQRNKGNFPGRFSGRQFSNSRSEMNVSTLELGDSALYLCASSLFDRGDGYTFGSGTRLTVV.

The J gene is TRBJ2-7, the V gene TRBV29-1; absent DNA, TCRdb's TRBD2 call cannot be checked. Germline V lookup: CDR1 SQVTM, CDR2 ANQGSEA. This CDR3 is 15 amino acids long. CDR3 amino acids: CSVVSGTSGTYEQYF.

The chain carries TRBV19 and TRBJ1-5; TCRdb's D gene call, TRBD1, goes unchecked for lack of DNA. This CDR3 contains 14 residues. Per the germline V gene, CDR1 is LNHDA and CDR2 is SQIVND (reference sequence). CDR3 protein: CASSLGHFNQPQHF.

The chain is built from TRBV12-5 and TRBJ1-5. Germline V gene lookup returns CDR1 LGHNT and CDR2 FRNRAP. The CDR3 is 12 residues long. The CDR3 sequence is CSSGAYNQPQHF.

This clonotype is labeled medium-sized based on frequency. The genes are TRBV7-6 and TRBJ2-3. The CDR3 loop spans 13 amino acids. Germline values: CDR1 SGHVS, CDR2 FNYEAQ. The CDR3 reads CASSYNDGDTQYF.

The chain links TRBV6-5 to TRBJ2-3. Germline values: CDR1 MNHEY, CDR2 SVGAGI. This CDR3 region has 15 residues. CDR3 sequence: CASRPWTDDTDTQHF.

This clonotype ranks as medium-sized (0.01 to 0.1%) in terms of frequency. This chain links TRBV29-1 with TRBJ1-1. The CDR3 totals 14 residues. Germline V gene sequence: CDR1 SQVTM, CDR2 ANQGSEA. This CDR3 reads CSVEDPDRNTEAFF.

This clonotype is classed as medium-sized by frequency. The V gene is TRBV21-1, the J gene TRBJ2-7; as DNA is missing, the TRBD1 call by TCRdb cannot be tested. TRBV21-1 is an annotated pseudogene. CDR3 size: 17 residues. CDR3 residues: CASTPGVHATRYYEQYF.